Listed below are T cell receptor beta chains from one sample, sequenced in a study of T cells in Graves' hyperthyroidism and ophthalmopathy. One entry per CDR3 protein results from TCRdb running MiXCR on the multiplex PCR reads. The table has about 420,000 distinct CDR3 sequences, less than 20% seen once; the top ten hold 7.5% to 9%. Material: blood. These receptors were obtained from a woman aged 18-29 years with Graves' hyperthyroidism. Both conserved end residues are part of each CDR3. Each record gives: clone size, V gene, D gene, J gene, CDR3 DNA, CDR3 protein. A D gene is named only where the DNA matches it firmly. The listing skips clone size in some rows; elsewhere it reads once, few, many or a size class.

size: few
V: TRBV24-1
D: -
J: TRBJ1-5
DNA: TGTGCCACCTCTCCACCCCAGGGACAGCCCCAGCATTTT
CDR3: CATSPPQGQPQHF

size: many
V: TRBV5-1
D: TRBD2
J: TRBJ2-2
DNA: TGCGCCAGCAGCCTTATCCCAAGCGGGGCGCTCACCGGGGAGCTGTTTTTT
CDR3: CASSLIPSGALTGELFF

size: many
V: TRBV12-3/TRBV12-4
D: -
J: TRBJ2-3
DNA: TGTGCCAGCAGTTTATGGAGGGGTACGCAGTATTTT
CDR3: CASSLWRGTQYF

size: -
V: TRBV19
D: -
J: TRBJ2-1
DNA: TGTGCCAGTAGTATCAGGGACTGGGAGCAGTTCTTC
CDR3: CASSIRDWEQFF

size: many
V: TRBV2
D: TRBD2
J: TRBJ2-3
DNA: TGTGCCAGCAGAAAACAGAGGAGCGGGAGAGAGCCAGATACGCAGTATTTT
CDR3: CASRKQRSGREPDTQYF

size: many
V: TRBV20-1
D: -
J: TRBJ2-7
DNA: TGCAGTGCTAGAACCGGGAATGAGCAGTACTTC
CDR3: CSARTGNEQYF

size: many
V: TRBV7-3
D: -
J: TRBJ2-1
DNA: TGTGCCAGCAGCTTAGGGACAAAGGCTTTGAATGAGCAGTTCTTC
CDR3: CASSLGTKALNEQFF

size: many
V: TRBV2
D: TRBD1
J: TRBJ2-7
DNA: TGTGCCAGCAGGACAGGGATGGGGGCCTCCTACGAGCAGTACTTC
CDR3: CASRTGMGASYEQYF

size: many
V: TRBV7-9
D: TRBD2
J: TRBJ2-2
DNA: TGTGCCAGCAGCGCGACCGGGACTAGCGGGAGGAATAGCGGGGAGCTGTTTTTT
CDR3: CASSATGTSGRNSGELFF

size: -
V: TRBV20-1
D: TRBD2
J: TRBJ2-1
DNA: TGCAGTGCTAGTTCCGCGGGAGTGCGTAATGAGCAGTTCTTC
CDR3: CSASSAGVRNEQFF

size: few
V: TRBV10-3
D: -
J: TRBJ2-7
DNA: TGTGCCACCGTTCGGGGTGCCCATTACCCATACGAGCAGTACTTC
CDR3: CATVRGAHYPYEQYF

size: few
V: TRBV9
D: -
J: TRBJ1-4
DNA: TGTGCCAGCAGCGTAGGGAGGTACCCAACTAATGAAAAACTGTTTTTT
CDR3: CASSVGRYPTNEKLFF

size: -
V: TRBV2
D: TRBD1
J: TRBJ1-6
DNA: TGTGCCAGCGGACAGGGTACCTATAATTCACCCCTCCACTTT
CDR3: CASGQGTYNSPLHF

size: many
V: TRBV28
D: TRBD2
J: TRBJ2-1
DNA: TGTGCCAGCAGTTTCAGACTAGCGGGGGTTAATGAGCAGTTCTTC
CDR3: CASSFRLAGVNEQFF

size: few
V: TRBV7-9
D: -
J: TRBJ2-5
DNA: TGTGCCAGCAGCTTACAGCTTATAGAGACCCAGTACTTC
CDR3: CASSLQLIETQYF

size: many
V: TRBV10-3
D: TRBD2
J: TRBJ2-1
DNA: TGTGCCATCAGCGGGACTAGCGACGTCCCTGAGCAGTTCTTC
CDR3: CAISGTSDVPEQFF

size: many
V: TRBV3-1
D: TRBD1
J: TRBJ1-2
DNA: TGTGCCAGCAGAGGGGGCGGCTATGGCTACACCTTC
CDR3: CASRGGGYGYTF

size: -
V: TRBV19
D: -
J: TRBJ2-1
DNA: TGTGCCAGTAGTACTGGGAACTACAATGAGCAGTTCTTC
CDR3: CASSTGNYNEQFF

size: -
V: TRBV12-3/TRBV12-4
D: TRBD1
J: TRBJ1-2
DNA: TGTGCCAGCAGTCAACAGGGGGCTGGTAACTATGGCTACACCTTC
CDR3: CASSQQGAGNYGYTF

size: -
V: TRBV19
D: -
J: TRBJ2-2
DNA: TGTGCCAGTAGGACCCAGGGAGCGGGCACCGGGGAGCTGTTTTTT
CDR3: CASRTQGAGTGELFF

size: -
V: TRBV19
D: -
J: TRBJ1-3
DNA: TGTGCCAGTAGTATTGGGCGGAACATAGGAAACACCATATATTTT
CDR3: CASSIGRNIGNTIYF

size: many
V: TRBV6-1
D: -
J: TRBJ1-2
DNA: TGTGCCAGCAGTTATGGCAGGGGAGATGGCTACACCTTC
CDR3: CASSYGRGDGYTF

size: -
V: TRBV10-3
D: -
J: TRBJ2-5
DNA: TGTGCCATCAGGGGGACGGATCAAGAGACCCAGTACTTC
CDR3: CAIRGTDQETQYF

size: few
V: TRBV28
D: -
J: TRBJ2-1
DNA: TGTGCCAGCAGTTCGTACAGGGGCGGGGGGAGATTCAATGAGCAGTTCTTC
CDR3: CASSSYRGGGRFNEQFF

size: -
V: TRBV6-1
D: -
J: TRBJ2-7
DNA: TGTGCCAGCAGTCCCCTTTGGGAGCAGTACTTC
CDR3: CASSPLWEQYF

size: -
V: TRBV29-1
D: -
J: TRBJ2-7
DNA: TGCAGCGTTTATCATTCAGGGGGGGACTACGAGCAGTACTTC
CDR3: CSVYHSGGDYEQYF

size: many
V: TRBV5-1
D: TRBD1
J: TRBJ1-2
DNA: TGCGCCAGCAGCTCCGGGACAGGGGGACAACAAAGCTACACCTTC
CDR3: CASSSGTGGQQSYTF

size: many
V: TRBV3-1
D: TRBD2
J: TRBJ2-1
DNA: TGTGCCAGCAGCCAACCTCTAGCGGGAGCTTACAATGAGCAGTTCTTC
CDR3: CASSQPLAGAYNEQFF

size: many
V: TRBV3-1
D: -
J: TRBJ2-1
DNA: TGTGCCAGCGCCCAATCGGCCAATGAGCAGTTCTTC
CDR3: CASAQSANEQFF

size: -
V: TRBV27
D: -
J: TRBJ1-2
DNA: TGTGCCAGCAGTTTATCGCCGCAGCCAAACTATGGCTACACCTTC
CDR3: CASSLSPQPNYGYTF

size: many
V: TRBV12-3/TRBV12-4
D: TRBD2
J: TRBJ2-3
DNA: TGTGCCAGCAGACGCGGTATTACCCCTCTAGCGGGACTCACAGATACGCAGTATTTT
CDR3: CASRRGITPLAGLTDTQYF

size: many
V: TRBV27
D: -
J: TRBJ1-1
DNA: TGTGCCAGCAGGGGCGGAGGGGGGGGCACTGAAGCTTTCTTT
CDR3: CASRGGGGGTEAFF

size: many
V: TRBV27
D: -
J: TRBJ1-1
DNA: TGTGCCAGCAGTTTATCGCGGGGGGCTGAAGCTTTCTTT
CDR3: CASSLSRGAEAFF

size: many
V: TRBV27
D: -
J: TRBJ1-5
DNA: TGTGCCAGCAGACCATTAGTGGGGACTGGGAATAGCAATCAGCCCCAGCATTTT
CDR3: CASRPLVGTGNSNQPQHF

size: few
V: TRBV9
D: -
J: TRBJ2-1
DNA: TGTGCCAGCAGCGTAGATGTAGGAGACAATGAGCAGTTCTTC
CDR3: CASSVDVGDNEQFF

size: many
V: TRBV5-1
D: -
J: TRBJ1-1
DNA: TGCGCCAGCAGCTCCAGGGACGCTGAAGCTTTCTTT
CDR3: CASSSRDAEAFF

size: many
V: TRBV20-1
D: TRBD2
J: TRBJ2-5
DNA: TGCAGTGCCCACCCTAGCGGGGGGAGGGAGACCCAGTACTTC
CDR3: CSAHPSGGRETQYF